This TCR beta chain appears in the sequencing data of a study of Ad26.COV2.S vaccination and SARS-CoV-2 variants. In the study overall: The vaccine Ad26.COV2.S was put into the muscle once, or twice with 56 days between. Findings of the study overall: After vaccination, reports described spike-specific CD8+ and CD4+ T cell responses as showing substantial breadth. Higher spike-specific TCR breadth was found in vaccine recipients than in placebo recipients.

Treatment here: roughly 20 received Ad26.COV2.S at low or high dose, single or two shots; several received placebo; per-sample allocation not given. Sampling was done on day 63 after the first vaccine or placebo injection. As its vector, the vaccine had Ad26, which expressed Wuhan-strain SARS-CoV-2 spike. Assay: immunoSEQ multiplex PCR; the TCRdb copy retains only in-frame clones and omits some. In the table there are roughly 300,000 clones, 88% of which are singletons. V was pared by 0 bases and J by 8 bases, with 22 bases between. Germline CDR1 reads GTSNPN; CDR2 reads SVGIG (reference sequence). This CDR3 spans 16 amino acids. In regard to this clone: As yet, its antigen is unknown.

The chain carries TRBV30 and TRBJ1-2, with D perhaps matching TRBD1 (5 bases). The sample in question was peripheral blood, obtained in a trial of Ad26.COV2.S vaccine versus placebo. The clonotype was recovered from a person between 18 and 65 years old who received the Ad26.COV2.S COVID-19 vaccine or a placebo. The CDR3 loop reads CAWSVMGPSDRGGYTF. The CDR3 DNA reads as TGTGCCTGGAGTGTGATGGGACCTTCAGATCGAGGGGGCTACACCTTC. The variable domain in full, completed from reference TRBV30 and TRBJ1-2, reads SQTIHQWPATLVQPVGSPLSLECTVEGTSNPNLYWYRQAAGRGLQLLFYSVGIGQISSEVPQNLSASRPQDRQFILSSKKLLLSDSGFYLCAWSVMGPSDRGGYTFGSGTRLTVV.